This entry concerns a single TCR beta chain. Its cognate antigen is unknown. This entry belongs to a study of cytomegalovirus exposure and HLA in healthy donors. A multiplex PCR was run with 60 Vbeta primers and 13 Jbeta primers. Libraries were prepared by immunoSEQ multiplex PCR; TCRdb keeps only in-frame clonotypes and omits some of them. The table lists over 100,000 clones, about 82% of them singletons, with under 2% in the top ten. This CDR3 contains 14 residues. The ends lost 3 bases at V and 1 base at J; junction bases unmatched: 3. CDR1 and CDR2 from the germline V gene are SEHNR and FQNEAQ (reference sequence). Study-wide findings and caveats: Three of the chains that were CMV-associated were confirmed in vitro to be specific for CMV antigens. The authors later linked a missense DCLRE1C variant to TCR beta V- and J-gene trimming. One later analysis reportedly identified an Asian-associated ancestry cluster that showed fewer N-insertions than the approximately 700-donor mean.

This receptor was obtained from a female donor in good health and CMV-seropositive. The chain uses TRBV7-9 and TRBJ2-7; 7 positions match TRBD1. Sequencing was performed on PBMCs. This chain's CDR3 is CASSLGDSSYEQYF. CDR3 sequence (DNA): TGTGCCAGCAGCTTGGGGGACAGTTCCTACGAGCAGTACTTC.